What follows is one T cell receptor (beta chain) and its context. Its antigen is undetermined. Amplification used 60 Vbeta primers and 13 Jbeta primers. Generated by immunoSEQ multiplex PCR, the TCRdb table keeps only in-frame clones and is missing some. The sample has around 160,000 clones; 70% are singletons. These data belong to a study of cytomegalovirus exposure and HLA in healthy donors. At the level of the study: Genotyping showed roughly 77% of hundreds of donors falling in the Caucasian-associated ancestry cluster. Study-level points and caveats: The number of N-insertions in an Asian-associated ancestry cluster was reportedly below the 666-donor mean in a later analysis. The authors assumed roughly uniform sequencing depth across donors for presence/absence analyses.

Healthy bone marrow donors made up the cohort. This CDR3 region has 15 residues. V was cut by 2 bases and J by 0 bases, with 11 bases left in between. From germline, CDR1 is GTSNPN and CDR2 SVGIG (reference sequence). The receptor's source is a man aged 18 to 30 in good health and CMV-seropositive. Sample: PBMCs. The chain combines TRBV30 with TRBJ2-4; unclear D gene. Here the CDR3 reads CAWSYGSLAKNIQYF. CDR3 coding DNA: TGTGCCTGGAGTTATGGCAGTTTAGCCAAAAACATTCAGTACTTC. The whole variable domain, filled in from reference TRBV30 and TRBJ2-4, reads SQTIHQWPATLVQPVGSPLSLECTVEGTSNPNLYWYRQAAGRGLQLLFYSVGIGQISSEVPQNLSASRPQDRQFILSSKKLLLSDSGFYLCAWSYGSLAKNIQYFGAGTRLSVL.